This T cell receptor beta chain was sequenced during a study of tumor and adjacent non-tumor tissue in lung cancer. Study-level information: The cohort had around eleven adenocarcinoma, a couple of squamous cell and 1 small cell patients. About 4.17 million productive TCRbeta reads were obtained per sample on average. Findings and caveats of the study: Significantly higher TCR diversity was found in tumor than normal lung. In normal lung, the top 100 clones were significantly more dominant than in tumor.

This clonotype appeared once. Its antigen is unidentified. The CDR3 carries no conserved terminal phenylalanine or tryptophan, so it likely arises from a read error. RNA was extracted from bulk tissue without any cell sorting. Looked up from germline, CDR1 is MDHEN and CDR2 is SYDVKM. The CDR3 contains 13 residues. Deletions cut 6 bases from V and 1 base from J, with 9 bases between. TCRbeta libraries were built with three rounds of nested PCR, modified from ARM-PCR. TCRdb used MiXCR to reprocess the multiplex PCR reads, holding one entry per CDR3 protein. The data hold under 95,000 distinct CDR3 sequences, with around two thirds observed a single time.

The clonotype was recovered from a man in his sixties or seventies with non-small cell lung cancer. The chain joins TRBV28 to TRBJ1-2, with a weak D call TRBD1 (5 bases). The specimen sequenced was lung tumor tissue. CDR3 sequence (DNA): TGTGCCAGCAGACGACAGTTTAACTATGGCTACACCTTA. Translating gives CASRRQFNYGYTL.